This T cell receptor (beta chain) was found in a study of T cell responses to AZD1222 COVID-19 vaccine. Deletions cut 3 bases from V and 4 bases from J, with 9 bases between. This CDR3 spans 13 amino acids. CDR1 is LNHDA, CDR2 SQIVND, per germline (reference sequence). Study outcomes and limitations: Nearly half of spike-specific TCRs reportedly target variant regions that are unmutated in the B.1.351 and B.1.1.7 variants. At 160-218 and 743-854, vaccine-associated CD4 TCRs were dominant, and they spanned spike.

Comments on this clone: No antigen is known for it.

Clones were sequenced by immunoSEQ multiplex PCR, and TCRdb holds only the in-frame ones, with some missing. The sample shows 100,000 to 120,000 clones, roughly 80% of them seen only once. The J gene is TRBJ2-5, the V gene TRBV19; a weak D match, TRBD1 (6 bases). This material consisted of peripheral blood, taken on day 0 of AZD1222 vaccination. The receptor comes from an adult in good health. CDR3 DNA sequence: TGTGCCAGTAGTATGTTAGGGGGAGAGACCCAGTACTTC. Encoded protein: CASSMLGGETQYF.